This T cell receptor (beta chain) originates from a study of blood T cell repertoires in COVID-19. About the study: Samples came from the United States, Italy and Spain, spanning acute and convalescent COVID-19. Nucleic acid was either cDNA or gDNA, and it came from T cells, B-cell-depleted T cells, or PBMCs.

Methods used by the authors: Estimates of nucleated cell counts were drawn from the amplification of reference gene primers. Profiled with immunoSEQ multiplex PCR; TCRdb holds only in-frame clones, not every one. V, J and clone size were drawn from that table, and D and trimming were deduced from the DNA. The sample lists tens of thousands of clones; just under 90% were seen once. Germline CDR1 and CDR2: MNHEY and SVGEGT. The CDR3 has 15 residues. Germline trimming cut 5 bases from V and 2 bases from J; bases unmatched to any gene: 7. The sample was peripheral blood. The chain joins TRBV6-2 or TRBV6-3 to TRBJ1-2; 8 nucleotides line up with TRBD1. The receptor comes from a man aged 55 to 70 with acute or convalescent COVID-19. The chain's CDR3 is CASSGSDRGNYGYTF. The CDR3 region has the DNA TGTGCCAGCAGTGGGTCCGACAGGGGAAACTATGGCTACACCTTC.